One sample yielded the 8 T cell receptor beta chains listed below, sequenced in a study of blood T cell repertoires in COVID-19. This table comes from immunoSEQ multiplex PCR, and its TCRdb copy is limited to in-frame clones, with some not included. The data show 300,000 to 350,000 clones, with roughly 88% seen just once and around 4.6% held by the top ten. Source material: PBMCs or T cells enriched from blood (not recorded which). The receptors were sampled from a man aged 25-40 years who had recovered from COVID-19.

V and J are TRBV9 and TRBJ1-3; 7 bases map to TRBD1. CDR1 and CDR2 from the germline V gene are SGDLS and YYNGEE. CDR3 length: 16 amino acids. V trimming: 0 bases; J trimming: 0 bases; junction bases outside the gene matches: 3. CDR3 nucleotide sequence: TGTGCCAGCAGCGTAGGACAGGGTCTCTCTGGAAACACCATATATTTT. Translated: CASSVGQGLSGNTIYF.

J is TRBJ2-1 and V is TRBV6-1; 8 positions agree with TRBD2. The ends lost 4 bases at V and 0 bases at J; junction bases unmatched: 11. This CDR3 region has 18 residues. Germline assignment: CDR1 MNHNS and CDR2 SASEGT. CDR3 DNA sequence: TGTGCCAGCAGTGTCAGCCCAGCGGGGGCGGTCTCCTACAATGAGCAGTTCTTC. Translated: CASSVSPAGAVSYNEQFF.

The J gene is TRBJ1-4, the V gene TRBV9; 9 bases are a match to TRBD1. The CDR3 contains 15 residues. Losses at the gene ends were 0 bases for V and 5 bases for J; bases not matched to a gene: 2. Germline V gene data show CDR1 as SGDLS and CDR2 as YYNGEE. DNA for the CDR3: TGTGCCAGCAGCGTAGGGGACAGGGTAAATGAAAAACTGTTTTTT. Translation gives CASSVGDRVNEKLFF.

This clone was found once. V gene TRBV6-5 combines with J gene TRBJ1-1; a possible D gene is TRBD1 (6 bases). This CDR3 is 13 amino acids long. Germline-derived CDR1 and CDR2 are MNHEY and SVGAGI. V was pared by 7 bases and J by 1 base, with 10 bases between. The CDR3 spells CASMRGANTEAFF. CDR3 bases: TGTGCCAGCATGCGGGGGGCGAACACTGAAGCTTTCTTT.

V usage is TRBV10-3 and J usage is TRBJ1-4; 9 positions agree with TRBD1. CDR1 is ENHRY, CDR2 SYGVKD, per germline. The J segment lost 6 bases and the V segment lost 10 bases, leaving 15 bases of the junction unmatched. This CDR3 comprises 16 residues. The CDR3 sequence is CASTYSPGQGYEKLFF. The DNA of the CDR3 is TGTGCCAGCACCTATTCACCGGGACAGGGCTATGAAAAACTGTTTTTT.

The CDR3 nucleotides read TGTGCCAGCAGCCCCACGGGACTAGCGGGGGCTTCAAGCACAGATACGCAGTATTTT. Translation: CASSPTGLAGASSTDTQYF. V is TRBV13 and J is TRBJ2-3, with TRBD2 matching 14 bases. With 5 bases clipped from V and 0 bases from J, the junction kept 10 bases outside the gene matches. The CDR3 has 19 residues. From germline, CDR1 is PRHDT and CDR2 FYEKMQ (reference sequence).

The CDR3 loop is CASSYTGTGTGNEQFF. The DNA for the CDR3 is TGTGCCAGCAGCTACACCGGGACAGGGACGGGGAATGAGCAGTTCTTC. The J gene is TRBJ2-1, the V gene TRBV7-8; TRBD1 aligns across 9 bases. Germline loops: CDR1 SGHVS, CDR2 FQNEAQ. This CDR3 is built from 16 residues. The trim removed 4 bases at V and 7 bases at J, leaving 11 bases unmatched.

The rearrangement links TRBV9 to TRBJ1-3; D possibly corresponds to TRBD1 (6 bases). Trimming took off 3 bases at V and 0 bases at J, with 7 bases between the two ends. The CDR3 sequence is 14 residues long. Germline V CDR1 and CDR2: SGDLS, YYNGEE. In nucleotides, the CDR3 is TGTGCCAGCAGCGGGACAGTCTCTGGAAACACCATATATTTT. Translation: CASSGTVSGNTIYF.